The rows below give T cell receptor beta chains drawn from one sample of a study of blood T cells in healthy people across ages. MiXCR was run by TCRdb on the 5' RACE reads, yielding one entry per CDR3 protein. The sample consists of 850,000 to 1,000,000 distinct CDR3 sequences, just over 50% of them appearing once. The sample taken for sequencing was blood. The receptors were sampled from a woman aged 55-69 years in good health. Both conserved end residues are part of each CDR3. A D gene is named only where the DNA matches it firmly.

V: TRBV2
J: TRBJ2-7
D: .
CDR3: CASSEKTDSYEQYF

V: TRBV12-3/TRBV12-4
J: TRBJ1-2
D: .
CDR3: CASSFWVGSVVYGYTF

V: TRBV7-2
J: TRBJ2-5
D: TRBD2
CDR3: CASSLARTGGPYNEQYF

V: TRBV7-9
J: TRBJ1-4
D: .
CDR3: CASSRGGATNEKLFF

V: TRBV20-1
J: TRBJ2-7
D: TRBD1
CDR3: CSARDRDRASYEQYF

V: TRBV28
J: TRBJ1-1
D: .
CDR3: CASTGGRNTEAFF

V: TRBV29-1
J: TRBJ2-7
D: .
CDR3: CSVGAASLGYEQYF

V: TRBV12-3/TRBV12-4
J: TRBJ1-1
D: TRBD1
CDR3: CASTWGTGNTEAFF

V: TRBV6-5
J: TRBJ2-3
D: TRBD2
CDR3: CASRRTSGTSTDTQYF

V: TRBV28
J: TRBJ1-2
D: .
CDR3: CASSIVNYGYTF

V: TRBV5-1
J: TRBJ2-5
D: TRBD1
CDR3: CASSDPGQQETQYF

V: TRBV29-1
J: TRBJ2-5
D: .
CDR3: CSVRGGIGNEQYF

V: TRBV19
J: TRBJ2-7
D: .
CDR3: CATQNRASSYEQYF

V: TRBV10-3
J: TRBJ2-7
D: .
CDR3: CAISELSSYEQYF

V: TRBV9
J: TRBJ2-2
D: TRBD2
CDR3: CASSVWGGPNTGELFF

V: TRBV7-3
J: TRBJ2-6
D: TRBD1
CDR3: CASSAQGAAGANVLTF

V: TRBV12-5
J: TRBJ2-3
D: TRBD2
CDR3: CAIWREGTDTQYF

V: TRBV2
J: TRBJ2-3
D: .
CDR3: CASSGLGNTDTQYF

V: TRBV6-2/TRBV6-3
J: TRBJ1-2
D: .
CDR3: CAIRTHEVPGGYTF

V: TRBV20-1
J: TRBJ2-4
D: .
CDR3: CSALPGAAKNIQYF

V: TRBV30
J: TRBJ2-3
D: .
CDR3: CAWSPSTDTQYF

V: TRBV18
J: TRBJ2-3
D: TRBD2
CDR3: CASSLARTSGTDTQYF

V: TRBV27
J: TRBJ2-7
D: TRBD2
CDR3: CASSRMGLAASYEQYF

V: TRBV12-3/TRBV12-4
J: TRBJ1-2
D: .
CDR3: CASSLGVVSYTF

V: TRBV18
J: TRBJ1-5
D: .
CDR3: CASSPDGSYSNQPQHF

V: TRBV5-1
J: TRBJ2-1
D: TRBD2
CDR3: CASSFDGLASNEQFF

V: TRBV24-1
J: TRBJ2-1
D: TRBD2
CDR3: CATRGQGLAGNEQFF

V: TRBV7-9
J: TRBJ2-2
D: .
CDR3: CASSPKVGAMDTGELFF

V: TRBV20-1
J: TRBJ2-1
D: TRBD2
CDR3: CSAARLAGISNEQFF

V: TRBV7-7
J: TRBJ2-1
D: TRBD2
CDR3: CASSPRTSGAYNEQFF

V: TRBV3-1
J: TRBJ2-5
D: .
CDR3: CASSLWTHGQYF

V: TRBV7-2
J: .
D: .
CDR3: CASEGTTRDEQYF

V: TRBV4-1
J: TRBJ2-1
D: .
CDR3: CASSQVGGQDEQFF

V: TRBV12-3/TRBV12-4
J: TRBJ1-6
D: .
CDR3: CASSSHLSNSPLHF

V: TRBV11-2
J: TRBJ2-7
D: .
CDR3: CASSERRGGEQYF

V: TRBV15
J: TRBJ2-7
D: .
CDR3: CATSRGEAYEQYF

V: TRBV6-5
J: TRBJ2-1
D: TRBD2
CDR3: CASRPGWEGIDNEQFF

V: TRBV6-5
J: TRBJ2-5
D: TRBD2
CDR3: CASSYPGGTETQYF

V: TRBV20-1
J: TRBJ2-3
D: .
CDR3: CSARPQGFTGTQYF

V: TRBV7-9
J: TRBJ1-2
D: TRBD1
CDR3: CASSPAWGQEYGYTF

V: TRBV24-1
J: TRBJ2-7
D: TRBD2
CDR3: CATSDPRTSAAREQYF

V: TRBV3-1
J: TRBJ2-7
D: .
CDR3: CASSQAGDEQYF

V: TRBV28
J: TRBJ2-7
D: .
CDR3: CASSLVGPASYEQYF

V: TRBV2
J: TRBJ1-2
D: .
CDR3: CASQEGESYGYTF

V: TRBV12-3/TRBV12-4
J: TRBJ2-2
D: .
CDR3: CASRMTGLITGELFF

V: TRBV20-1
J: TRBJ2-7
D: .
CDR3: CSALAAFQGSSYEQYF

V: TRBV13
J: TRBJ1-2
D: TRBD1
CDR3: CASSLLTGGYGYTF

V: TRBV28
J: TRBJ2-4
D: TRBD1
CDR3: CASTLDRGRVLAKNIQYF

V: TRBV28
J: TRBJ1-1
D: .
CDR3: CASSLAGVITEAFF

V: TRBV5-8
J: TRBJ2-7
D: .
CDR3: CASTKAPPSYEQYF

V: TRBV3-1
J: TRBJ1-1
D: .
CDR3: CASSRGYRDNTEAFF

V: TRBV6-1
J: TRBJ2-3
D: TRBD2
CDR3: CASSERGGGSTDTQYF

V: TRBV28
J: TRBJ2-7
D: .
CDR3: CASRQGGVVYEQYF

V: TRBV4-1
J: TRBJ2-1
D: TRBD2
CDR3: CASSQVPGLDRGDNEQFF